This T cell receptor (beta chain) was found in a study of blood T cell repertoires in COVID-19. The CDR3 covers 14 residues. Germline V gene sequence: CDR1 SGHRS, CDR2 YFSETQ. V dropped 9 bases and J dropped 4; count of bases not matched to a gene: 11. The data were produced by immunoSEQ multiplex PCR, yet TCRdb's version contains in-frame clones alone and is incomplete. The sample has more than 60,000 clones; around 80% are singletons. The source is a man aged 55 to 69 with active or convalescent COVID-19. Sequenced input: peripheral blood. The J gene is TRBJ2-7, the V gene TRBV5-1; 9 nucleotides agree with TRBD2. The CDR3: CATSSSGGPYEQYF. CDR3 sequence (DNA): TGCGCCACTTCGTCAAGCGGGGGGCCGTACGAGCAGTACTTC.